Below are 30 T cell receptor beta chains sequenced from a single sample in a study of cytomegalovirus exposure and HLA in healthy donors. PCR was performed using 60 Vbeta and 13 Jbeta primers. TCRdb's table, derived via immunoSEQ multiplex PCR, lists solely in-frame clones and lacks some. This sample carries more than 200,000 clones, roughly 80% of them seen once, and the ten largest clones take around 0.2%. Source material: PBMCs. Receptor source: a girl aged 2 to 9 in good health and CMV-seronegative.

This chain connects TRBV4-1 to TRBJ2-5; 7 bases map to TRBD1. The V and J ends lost 4 bases and 2 bases, in that order; junction bases with no gene match: 7. Germline V CDR1 and CDR2: MGHRA, YSYEKL. CDR3 size: 15 residues. CDR3 residues: CASSRLGTAQETQYF. The DNA for the CDR3 is TGCGCCAGCAGCCGGCTTGGGACAGCTCAAGAGACCCAGTACTTC.

J is TRBJ1-1 and V is TRBV6-1; no clear D. Germline V CDR1 and CDR2: MNHNS, SASEGT. The CDR3 is made up of 13 amino acids. V was shortened by 8 bases and J by 0 bases, with 10 bases between the two germline ends. The CDR3 DNA is TGTGCCAGCGGCGAGGTTTTGAACACTGAAGCTTTCTTT. Translating gives CASGEVLNTEAFF.

V is TRBV27 and J is TRBJ2-3, with 9 bases aligning to TRBD2. Per germline, CDR1 MNHEY and CDR2 SMNVEV (reference sequence). The CDR3 is 15 residues long. The V gene end was trimmed by 2 bases and the J gene end by 5 bases; junction bases not matched to a gene: 5. The CDR3 sequence: CASSLMAGGVDTQYF. CDR3 nucleotides: TGTGCCAGCAGTTTAATGGCGGGAGGGGTAGATACGCAGTATTTT.

In nucleotides, the CDR3 is TGTGCCAGCAGCTTAGCCCGGGAAAACATTCAGTACTTC. It specifies CASSLARENIQYF. This chain uses TRBV7-2 with TRBJ2-4; no clear D gene. The CDR3 is 13 residues long. The V gene lost 0 bases and the J gene lost 5 bases, with 5 bases spanning the gap. CDR1 is SGHTA and CDR2 is FQGNSA in the germline V gene. The full variable domain, rest sourced from reference TRBV7-2 and TRBJ2-4, is GAGVSQSPSNKVTEKGKDVELRCDPISGHTALYWYRQSLGQGLEFLIYFQGNSAPDKSGLPSDRFSAERTGGSVSTLTIQRTQQEDSAVYLCASSLARENIQYFGAGTRLSVL.

The chain joins TRBV9 to TRBJ1-1, with no clear D. CDR1 is SGDLS, CDR2 YYNGEE, per germline. This CDR3 has 13 amino acids. V was trimmed by 0 bases and J by 9 bases, leaving 12 bases between them. The chain's CDR3 is CASSVGPPHQAFF. CDR3 sequence (DNA): TGTGCCAGCAGCGTAGGGCCCCCCCACCAAGCTTTCTTT. Full variable domain (outside the CDR3, taken from reference TRBV9 and TRBJ1-1): DSGVTQTPKHLITATGQRVTLRCSPRSGDLSVYWYQQSLDQGLQFLIQYYNGEERAKGNILERFSAQQFPDLHSELNLSSLELGDSALYFCASSVGPPHQAFFGQGTRLTVV.

This clone was detected a few times. The J gene is TRBJ1-2, the V gene TRBV5-1, with 9 bases identical to TRBD1. V lost 2 bases, J lost 8 bases, and 7 bases stayed unmatched. CDR1 and CDR2 from the germline V gene are SGHRS and YFSETQ. The CDR3 covers 14 residues. The CDR3 spells CASSLPGQGGGYTF. DNA of the CDR3: TGCGCCAGCAGCTTACCGGGACAGGGTGGGGGCTACACCTTC.

In its sample, this clone was seen a few times. The chain employs TRBV6-1 and TRBJ2-3, with 10 bases aligning to TRBD2. This CDR3 contains 13 residues. The J segment lost 11 bases and the V segment lost 6 bases, leaving 8 bases of the junction unmatched. CDR1 and CDR2 (germline): MNHNS, SASEGT. The CDR3 region is CASSPAGGPQQYF. The CDR3, as DNA: TGTGCCAGCAGCCCAGCGGGGGGGCCTCAGCAGTATTTT.

The J gene is TRBJ2-5, the V gene TRBV7-9, with 9 bases lining up with TRBD2. Germline-derived CDR1 and CDR2 are SEHNR and FQNEAQ (reference sequence). The length of the CDR3 is 13 residues. The V segment lost 6 bases and the J segment 3 bases; nucleotides outside the gene matches: 2. This chain's CDR3 is CASRVAGEETQYF. In DNA form, the CDR3 reads TGTGCCAGCAGGGTAGCGGGGGAAGAGACCCAGTACTTC.

This clone appeared a few times. The gene calls are TRBV7-9 and TRBJ2-7; possible D gene TRBD1, 5 bases. The germline V gene encodes CDR1 SEHNR and CDR2 FQNEAQ (reference sequence). Trimming pared 6 bases from V and 3 bases from J, leaving 15 bases between. This CDR3 comprises 14 residues. CDR3 residues: CASRQGAGDYEQYF. For the CDR3, the DNA is TGTGCCAGCAGACAAGGGGCAGGCGACTACGAGCAGTACTTC.

The J gene is TRBJ2-7, the V gene TRBV7-8; 7 bases map to TRBD1. This CDR3 spans 13 amino acids. Germline CDR1 SGHVS, CDR2 FQNEAQ. Losses at the gene ends were 5 bases for V and 3 bases for J; bases not matched to a gene: 4. The CDR3 loop reads CASSPGTVYEQYF. In nucleotides, the CDR3 is TGTGCCAGCAGCCCGGGGACAGTCTACGAGCAGTACTTC.

The chain's CDR3 is CASGLAYRLGRYETQYF. CDR3 nucleotides: TGTGCTAGTGGTTTGGCCTACCGACTAGGGAGGTATGAGACCCAGTACTTC. This chain joins TRBV12-5 and TRBJ2-5; tentatively, D is TRBD2 (6 bases). CDR1 and CDR2 (germline): LGHNT, FRNRAP. Between the trimmed V and J ends, which lost 1 base and 5 bases, there was a span of 20 bases. This CDR3 comprises 17 residues.

This chain connects TRBV2 to TRBJ1-2; D might be TRBD1 (6 bases). The germline V and J ends were trimmed by 5 bases and 4 bases, with 14 bases remaining between them. CDR3 length: 14 residues. Germline V gene lookup returns CDR1 SNHLY and CDR2 FYNNEI. This CDR3 is CASSLKMDSYGYTF. For the CDR3, the DNA is TGTGCCAGCAGTCTGAAAATGGACAGCTATGGCTACACCTTC.

The rearrangement links TRBV7-6 to TRBJ2-7; D remains ambiguous. Germline-derived CDR1 and CDR2 are SGHVS and FNYEAQ. Trimming took off 5 bases at V and 6 bases at J, with 14 bases between the two ends. The CDR3 spans 13 residues. The CDR3 nucleotides read TGTGCCAGCAGCGAAGGCGGTAGAATCGAGCAGTACTTC. Protein product: CASSEGGRIEQYF.

The chain employs TRBV11-1 and TRBJ2-5; 7 bases align to TRBD2. CDR3 length: 16 residues. V was clipped by 3 bases and J by 5 bases; unmatched bases: 12. Germline assignment: CDR1 SGHAT and CDR2 FQDESV (reference sequence). This chain's CDR3 is CASSLGSGAIGETQYF. The CDR3 nucleotides are TGTGCCAGCAGCTTGGGGAGCGGGGCCATCGGTGAGACCCAGTACTTC.

The chain has TRBV20-1 and TRBJ2-5, with a tentative D call TRBD2 (6 bases). The V gene's germline CDR1 is DFQATT and CDR2 SNEGSKA (reference sequence). The CDR3 has 11 amino acids. The DNA of the CDR3 is TGCAGCCCCGACACCGGGGGGACCCAGTACTTC. Its translation: CSPDTGGTQYF.

The chain carries TRBV6-5 and TRBJ1-1; D is perhaps TRBD1 (6 bases). The CDR3 has 12 residues. Per the germline V gene, CDR1 is MNHEY and CDR2 is SVGAGI. V lost 5 bases to trimming and J lost 5 bases, with 9 bases between them. The CDR3: CASSLQGTEAFF. DNA of the CDR3: TGTGCCAGCAGTCTACAGGGAACTGAAGCTTTCTTT.

CDR3 coding DNA: TGCGCCAGCAGCCAAGCACTGGGGCGGGGAAGCGCCGGGGAGCTGTTTTTT. Its protein is CASSQALGRGSAGELFF. This chain connects TRBV4-1 to TRBJ2-2; maybe TRBD2 (6 bases). Germline V gene sequence: CDR1 MGHRA, CDR2 YSYEKL. With 1 base removed from V and 6 bases from J, the gap between germline ends came to 18 bases. The CDR3 is 17 amino acids.

The chain employs TRBV29-1 and TRBJ2-7; D is possibly TRBD1 (6 bases). V was trimmed by 4 bases and J by 1 base, leaving 11 bases between them. The germline gives CDR1 SQVTM, CDR2 ANQGSEA. The CDR3 is 13 residues long. The CDR3: CSVARGPSYEQYF. As DNA, the CDR3 is TGCAGCGTTGCCAGGGGCCCTTCCTACGAGCAGTACTTC.

This clone was seen only once. The V and J genes are TRBV9 and TRBJ1-1, with TRBD1 identical over 7 bases. Germline CDR1 reads SGDLS; CDR2 reads YYNGEE. This CDR3 spans 16 amino acids. Unmatched junction bases numbered 13, after V lost 0 bases and J lost 8 bases. The CDR3 protein is CASSVARGQPEEEAFF. DNA of the CDR3: TGTGCCAGCAGCGTAGCAAGGGGACAGCCGGAAGAAGAAGCTTTCTTT.

The chain links TRBV6-5 to TRBJ2-1; 7 nucleotides align to TRBD2. The germline V gene has CDR1 MNHEY and CDR2 SVGAGI. V was clipped by 2 bases and J by 8 bases; unmatched bases: 6. The CDR3 is 14 amino acids. CDR3 bases: TGTGCCAGCAGTTACGGAACTAGCGTTCATGAGCAGTTCTTC. This translates into CASSYGTSVHEQFF.

This clone has a handful of counts. V is TRBV6-6 and J is TRBJ2-6; D not certain. The CDR3 runs 15 residues. Trimming left V 6 bases short and J 4 bases short, with 13 bases between. Germline-derived CDR1 and CDR2 are MNHNY and SVGAGI (reference sequence). CDR3 sequence reads: CASRNPEAGANVLTF. The DNA of the CDR3 is TGTGCCAGCAGGAATCCTGAGGCAGGGGCCAACGTCCTGACTTTC.

This clone came up once. Other DNA sequences in the sample encode the same CDR3. The rearrangement uses TRBV29-1 and TRBJ1-1; D unresolved. CDR1 and CDR2 (germline): SQVTM, ANQGSEA. V shed 1 base and J shed 0 bases, with 6 bases lying between them. The CDR3 is made up of 13 amino acids. CDR3 sequence reads: CSVEGRMNTEAFF. CDR3 nucleotide sequence: TGCAGCGTTGAAGGCAGGATGAACACTGAAGCTTTCTTT.

The J gene is TRBJ2-1, the V gene TRBV5-1; D perhaps matches TRBD1 (6 bases). The V and J ends lost 3 bases and 5 bases respectively, with 12 bases between them. In germline, CDR1 is SGHRS, CDR2 YFSETQ. This CDR3 has 14 amino acids. The DNA for the CDR3 is TGCGCCAGCAGCTATACACAGGGAAACAATGAGCAGTTCTTC. Translating gives CASSYTQGNNEQFF.

This clone was seen just once. Here the CDR3 DNA reads TGTGCCGCAGAGGTCAGAAGATACGAGCAGTACTTC. It codes for CAAEVRRYEQYF. This chain uses TRBV2 with TRBJ2-7; no clear D. The CDR3 runs 12 residues. Germline V gene data show CDR1 as SNHLY and CDR2 as FYNNEI. V gave up 11 bases and J gave up 4 bases, with 15 bases separating them.

The chain is built from TRBV7-9 and TRBJ1-1; tentatively, D is TRBD1 (6 bases). This CDR3 comprises 17 residues. The germline V gene has CDR1 SEHNR and CDR2 FQNEAQ (reference sequence). V lost 5 bases to trimming and J lost 3 bases, with 22 bases between them. This chain's CDR3 is CASSPRLGGAVDTEAFF. As DNA, the CDR3 is TGTGCCAGCAGCCCCCGACTAGGGGGGGCGGTCGACACTGAAGCTTTCTTT.

Worth noting for this clone: Distinct nucleotide sequences in the sample also encode this CDR3. This chain joins TRBV9 and TRBJ2-5; D uncertain. The germline CDR1 and CDR2 sequences are SGDLS and YYNGEE. The CDR3 runs to 13 residues. V lost 0 bases and J 1 base, leaving 4 bases between the germline ends. CDR3 nucleotides: TGTGCCAGCAGCGTAGCGGTCCAAGAGACCCAGTACTTC. Translating gives CASSVAVQETQYF.

The CDR3 loop reads CASRGLREKRTEKLFF. CDR3 DNA sequence: TGTGCCAGCAGGGGACTTAGGGAAAAGAGGACTGAAAAACTGTTTTTT. The chain employs TRBV2 and TRBJ1-4, with TRBD1 as a possible D gene (5 bases). The CDR3 is made up of 16 amino acids. Trimming left V 6 bases short and J 7 bases short, with 21 bases between. Germline loops: CDR1 SNHLY, CDR2 FYNNEI.

The J gene is TRBJ2-1, the V gene TRBV11-2, with 8 nucleotides matching TRBD2. The trim removed 5 bases at V and 0 bases at J, leaving 3 bases unmatched. Germline CDR1 is SGHAT and CDR2 is FQNNGV. The CDR3 totals 15 residues. The CDR3 here is CASSTSGNSYNEQFF. In nucleotides, the CDR3 is TGTGCCAGCAGCACTAGCGGCAACTCCTACAATGAGCAGTTCTTC.

This chain joins TRBV5-8 and TRBJ2-5; possible D gene TRBD2, 6 bases. Germline CDR1 SGHTS, CDR2 YDEGEE. This CDR3 region has 15 residues. The V gene lost 1 base and the J gene lost 2 bases, with 12 bases spanning the gap. The CDR3 coding sequence is TGTGCCAGCAGCTTGCCCCCCGGGGGTCAAGAGACCCAGTACTTC. It translates to CASSLPPGGQETQYF.

This clone was counted between two and nine times. The chain links TRBV2 to TRBJ1-1; D unclear. The germline V gene encodes CDR1 SNHLY and CDR2 FYNNEI. V was pared by 4 bases and J by 11 bases, with 11 bases between. The CDR3 loop spans 11 amino acids. The CDR3: CASSGELVAFF. DNA for the CDR3: TGTGCCAGCAGTGGCGAATTGGTGGCTTTCTTT.